A single sample is the source of the 30 T cell receptor beta chains below, sequenced in a study of regulatory T cells in long-lasting Graves disease. Combining iRepertoire HTBI primers with Arm-PCR of CDR3 regions, the authors built TCR beta libraries. TCRdb analysed the multiplex PCR reads with MiXCR anew, one entry per CDR3 protein. The data contain fewer than 550,000 distinct CDR3 sequences, about 22% of them singletons. Time point of the sample: persistent/refractory GD, antithyroid drugs over 5 years with positive TRAb. RNA isolated from PBMCs was used to make the TCR library. The material was peripheral blood mononuclear cells (PBMCs), obtained when the disease was refractory, from a patient treated with antithyroid drugs. All receptors derive from a female donor with Graves disease.

The genes are TRBV6-1 and TRBJ1-3; 10 bases align to TRBD1. Germline CDR1 and CDR2: MNHNS and SASEGT. The CDR3 is 16 amino acids. V trimming: 4 bases; J trimming: 4 bases; junction bases outside the gene matches: 7. CDR3 in DNA: TGTGCCAGCAGTGGACGGGACAGGGGTTCAGGAAACACCATATATTTT. Translated: CASSGRDRGSGNTIYF.

A note on this clonotype: This clone may be a read error of a much larger clone one base away. This chain links TRBV28 with TRBJ1-2; 7 nucleotides align to TRBD1. This CDR3 contains 14 residues. CDR1 and CDR2 (germline): MDHEN, SYDVKM. Written as DNA, the CDR3 is TGTGTCAGCAGGCCCGGGACAGATAACTATGGCTACACCTTC. Translated, it gives CVSRPGTDNYGYTF.

This clonotype was counted at least ten times. The chain couples TRBV20-1 to TRBJ1-2; D perhaps matches TRBD1 (5 bases). V lost 5 bases, J lost 6 bases, and 16 bases lay in between. The CDR3 totals 13 residues. The germline V gene has CDR1 DFQATT and CDR2 SNEGSKA (reference sequence). In DNA form, the CDR3 reads TGCAGTGCTCAAACTTGGGACCTGGATGGCTACACCTTC. Its protein product is CSAQTWDLDGYTF.

This clonotype was observed a few times. V gene TRBV7-9 combines with J gene TRBJ2-5; 7 positions agree with TRBD1. The germline V gene encodes CDR1 SEHNR and CDR2 FQNEAQ (reference sequence). With V trimmed by 8 bases and J by 2 bases, 5 bases remained unmatched. The CDR3 length is 13 residues. CDR3: CASQGTEQETQYF. The CDR3 region has the DNA TGTGCCAGCCAAGGGACAGAACAAGAGACCCAGTACTTC.

This clonotype showed up many times. The chain combines TRBV29-1 with TRBJ1-2, with TRBD1 matching 8 bases. The V gene end was trimmed by 4 bases and the J gene end by 4 bases; junction bases not matched to a gene: 2. The CDR3 is made up of 12 amino acids. The germline gives CDR1 SQVTM, CDR2 ANQGSEA. The CDR3 spells CSVGGTGYGYTF. The CDR3 bases are TGCAGCGTTGGGGGGACAGGCTATGGCTACACCTTC.

This clonotype was recorded many times. V gene TRBV20-1 combines with J gene TRBJ1-2, with TRBD1 matching over 11 bases. There are 15 residues in the CDR3. The trim removed 6 bases at V and 0 bases at J, leaving 6 bases unmatched. Germline V gene lookup returns CDR1 DFQATT and CDR2 SNEGSKA (reference sequence). The CDR3 DNA reads as TGCAGTGCCAGGACAGGGGGCCCCCCTAACTATGGCTACACCTTC. This sequence encodes CSARTGGPPNYGYTF.

This clonotype came up once. The rearrangement links TRBV7-2 to TRBJ1-2; D uncertain. The CDR3 contains 13 residues. Germline V gene sequence: CDR1 SGHTA, CDR2 FQGNSA. With 4 bases removed from V and 4 bases from J, the gap between germline ends came to 10 bases. CDR3 sequence reads: CASSSREGYGYTF. CDR3 DNA: TGTGCCAGCAGCTCACGGGAGGGCTATGGCTACACCTTC.

This clonotype was picked up many times. The chain uses TRBV13 and TRBJ1-2; TRBD1 agrees at 8 bases. Trimming removed 6 bases from V and 7 bases from J; junction bases left unmatched: 13. The CDR3 loop spans 15 amino acids. Germline V gene sequence: CDR1 PRHDT, CDR2 FYEKMQ (reference sequence). This CDR3 reads CASSLIRTGIGGYTF. The CDR3 DNA is TGTGCCAGCAGTCTGATACGGACAGGGATAGGTGGCTACACCTTC.

This clonotype was seen repeatedly, ten times or more. The rearrangement joins TRBV28 to TRBJ2-7, with 8 bases aligning to TRBD2. In germline, CDR1 is MDHEN, CDR2 SYDVKM. The CDR3 is made up of 18 amino acids. V trimming: 2 bases; J trimming: 3 bases; junction bases outside the gene matches: 15. The CDR3 region is CASSLPPVRGGLDYEQYF. As DNA, the CDR3 is TGTGCCAGCAGTTTACCCCCCGTCCGGGGGGGGCTTGACTACGAGCAGTACTTC.

This clonotype has ten or more counts. This rearrangement joins TRBV24-1 to TRBJ2-5; TRBD1 or TRBD2 may be the D gene (5 bases each). The CDR3 is 13 residues long. Germline assignment: CDR1 KGHDR and CDR2 SFDVKD. Between the trimmed V and J ends, which lost 9 bases and 6 bases, there was a span of 16 bases. The CDR3: CATGGRGRQTQYF. CDR3 coding DNA: TGTGCCACCGGAGGAAGGGGAAGACAGACCCAGTACTTC.

This chain uses TRBV2 with TRBJ2-2, with 9 bases identical to TRBD2. Germline V gene data show CDR1 as SNHLY and CDR2 as FYNNEI. The CDR3 runs 14 residues. V lost 10 bases, J lost 4 bases, and 7 bases stayed unmatched. The CDR3, as DNA: TGTGCCACCGCGGGGGGGCCGGGCACCGGGGAGCTGTTTTTT. It specifies CATAGGPGTGELFF.

This clonotype was seen at least ten times. The rearrangement joins TRBV6-1 to TRBJ2-7, with D possibly TRBD2 on 8 matching bases. V lost 6 bases, J lost 2 bases, and 20 bases lay in between. This CDR3 has 16 residues. CDR1 MNHNS and CDR2 SASEGT come from the germline V gene. This CDR3 is CASSPGRDRNPYEQYF. The CDR3 DNA reads as TGTGCCAGCAGCCCCGGGAGGGACAGAAATCCCTACGAGCAGTACTTC.

A note on this clonotype: This could be a read error, since a much larger clone is one nucleotide away. The chain uses TRBV12-3 or TRBV12-4 and TRBJ1-6; a weak D match, TRBD1 (5 bases). The CDR3 extends over 16 amino acids. The CDR3 DNA is TGTGCCAGCAGTTTGGGGGAATTCGTGAGTAATTCACCCCTCCGCTTT. Translating gives CASSLGEFVSNSPLRF.

The chain's CDR3 is CASRPSGITEAFF. The CDR3 DNA reads TGTGCCAGCAGGCCCAGCGGGATCACTGAAGCTTTCTTT. The V and J genes are TRBV27 and TRBJ1-1; D unclear. This CDR3 spans 13 amino acids. CDR1 is MNHEY, CDR2 SMNVEV, per germline (reference sequence). V lost 6 bases to trimming and J lost 4 bases, with 12 bases between them.

V usage is TRBV28 and J usage is TRBJ2-7; 11 nucleotides line up with TRBD2. The germline V gene has CDR1 MDHEN and CDR2 SYDVKM. This CDR3 contains 14 residues. The J segment lost 4 bases and the V segment lost 6 bases, leaving 5 bases of the junction unmatched. The CDR3 protein is CASRELAGDYEQYF. The CDR3 nucleotides read TGTGCCAGCAGGGAACTAGCGGGAGATTACGAGCAGTACTTC.

This clonotype was counted ten times or more. V and J are TRBV28 and TRBJ1-6; no firm D call. The CDR3 is 14 residues long. V lost 2 bases and J lost 7, with 9 bases in between. In germline, CDR1 is MDHEN, CDR2 SYDVKM. CDR3 residues: CASSLDQINSPLHF. The CDR3, as DNA: TGTGCCAGCAGTTTAGATCAGATCAATTCACCCCTCCACTTT.

This clonotype has a handful of counts. CDR3 sequence reads: CAWSEIRGRQPQHF. As DNA, the CDR3 is TGTGCCTGGAGCGAGATCAGGGGACGTCAGCCCCAGCATTTT. The V gene is TRBV30, the J gene TRBJ1-5; the D gene is possibly TRBD1 (6 bases). The CDR3 spans 14 residues. V gave up 3 bases and J gave up 6 bases, with 15 bases separating them. Germline V gene lookup returns CDR1 GTSNPN and CDR2 SVGIG (reference sequence).

The chain is built from TRBV6-1 and TRBJ1-4; 8 positions agree with TRBD1. The CDR3 totals 14 residues. Germline V gene lookup returns CDR1 MNHNS and CDR2 SASEGT. V lost 3 bases to trimming and J lost 7 bases; unmatched junction nucleotides: 4. The CDR3 region is CASSDGQGGEKLFF. The DNA for the CDR3 is TGTGCCAGCAGTGACGGACAGGGTGGTGAAAAACTGTTTTTT.

This clonotype was counted a few times. The chain couples TRBV18 to TRBJ2-5; the match to TRBD2 covers 9 bases. The J segment lost 2 bases and the V segment lost 4 bases, leaving 8 bases of the junction unmatched. CDR3 length equals 16 residues. Looked up from germline, CDR1 is KGHSH and CDR2 is LQKENI. The CDR3: CASSRAGGRAQETQYF. The DNA for the CDR3 is TGTGCCAGCTCACGGGCTGGCGGGAGGGCGCAAGAGACCCAGTACTTC.

This clonotype was observed a few times. A much larger clone differs by one base, so this may be a read error. DNA of the CDR3: TGTGCCAACAAACAGGGAAACGAAGAGACCCAGTACTTC. It encodes CANKQGNEETQYF. The chain uses TRBV12-3 or TRBV12-4 and TRBJ2-5, with a possible D match to TRBD1 (6 bases). Trimming took off 10 bases at V and 3 bases at J, with 15 bases between the two ends. The CDR3 runs 13 residues.

This rearrangement joins TRBV13 to TRBJ2-3, with D hard to call. This CDR3 comprises 15 residues. V lost 1 base to trimming and J lost 1 base, with 9 bases between them. Germline CDR1 reads PRHDT; CDR2 reads FYEKMQ (reference sequence). The CDR3 region is CASSLEDDGTDTQYF. The CDR3 DNA is TGTGCCAGCAGCTTAGAGGACGATGGCACAGATACGCAGTATTTT.

On this clonotype itself: One junction end does not reproduce the germline sequence, and a read error may be involved. The rearrangement uses TRBV7-2 and TRBJ2-7, with D possibly TRBD1 on 6 matching bases. Germline-derived CDR1 and CDR2 are SGHTA and FQGNSA. The CDR3 loop spans 15 amino acids. The CDR3 loop reads CAGSLGRGVNYEQYF. The CDR3 nucleotides read TGTGCCGGCAGCTTAGGCAGGGGTGTGAACTACGAGCAGTACTTC.

This clonotype appeared a few times. The chain uses TRBV6-1 and TRBJ2-7; D is uncertain. V lost 8 bases to trimming and J lost 6 bases, with 23 bases between them. CDR1 MNHNS and CDR2 SASEGT come from the germline V gene. The CDR3 runs 15 residues. The CDR3 loop is CASSLSDMLSLEQYF. The DNA of the CDR3 is TGTGCCAGCTCTCTCAGCGACATGCTTTCACTCGAGCAGTACTTC.

This clonotype was detected many times. The chain is built from TRBV12-3 or TRBV12-4 and TRBJ2-5, with 8 bases that match TRBD1. This CDR3 has 15 amino acids. J gave up 1 base and V 2 bases, and 3 bases lay outside the gene matches. CDR3 sequence: CASSLRDRSQETQYF. DNA for the CDR3: TGTGCCAGCAGTTTAAGGGACAGGTCCCAAGAGACCCAGTACTTC.

This clonotype has only a few counts. This chain connects TRBV15 to TRBJ1-5; no definite D call. Trimming stripped 0 bases from V and 3 bases from J, with 9 bases between. The CDR3 loop spans 15 amino acids. Germline CDR1 is LNHNV and CDR2 is YYDKDF (reference sequence). The CDR3 DNA follows: TGTGCCACCAGCAGAGATCGTCAGATCAATCAGCCCCAGCATTTT. Translating it yields CATSRDRQINQPQHF.

The V call is TRBV19, the J call TRBJ1-1; no reliable D call. Looked up from germline, CDR1 is LNHDA and CDR2 is SQIVND (reference sequence). The CDR3 has 11 residues. V lost 7 bases, J lost 10 bases, and 13 bases lay in between. The CDR3 DNA reads TGTGCCAGTATGCACCTGCTGGGAGCTTTCTTT. It specifies CASMHLLGAFF.

The chain recombines TRBV28 with TRBJ2-1, with D possibly being TRBD2 (5 bases). The V gene's germline CDR1 is MDHEN and CDR2 SYDVKM. This CDR3 has 13 residues. V shed 3 bases and J shed 7 bases, with 10 bases lying between them. In DNA form, the CDR3 reads TGTGCCAGCAGTTTCGGGGAGTTGAATGAGCAGTTCTTC. Protein: CASSFGELNEQFF.

The V call is TRBV19, the J call TRBJ2-7; D gene ambiguous. Trimming removed 1 base from V and 2 bases from J, with 6 bases in between. Germline V lookup: CDR1 LNHDA, CDR2 SQIVND (reference sequence). The CDR3 length is 13 residues. As DNA, the CDR3 is TGTGCCAGTAGTATAGGGTCTACCTACGAGCAGTACTTC. As protein: CASSIGSTYEQYF.

This clonotype came up many times. V usage is TRBV28 and J usage is TRBJ2-6, with no clear D. The CDR3 sequence is 16 residues long. Germline V gives CDR1 MDHEN, CDR2 SYDVKM. V was shortened by 5 bases and J by 0 bases, with 11 bases between the two germline ends. DNA of the CDR3: TGTGCCAGCAGTACCGCACACCACTCTGGGGCCAACGTCCTGACTTTC. Protein sequence: CASSTAHHSGANVLTF.

This clonotype was counted between two and nine times. The genes are TRBV6-2 or TRBV6-3 and TRBJ2-7; TRBD2 is a possible D gene (6 bases). CDR1 is MNHEY and CDR2 is SVGEGT in the germline V gene. The CDR3 is 11 residues long. CDR3 in amino acids: CAHGGSHEQYF. CDR3 bases: TGTGCTCACGGGGGATCCCACGAGCAGTACTTC.